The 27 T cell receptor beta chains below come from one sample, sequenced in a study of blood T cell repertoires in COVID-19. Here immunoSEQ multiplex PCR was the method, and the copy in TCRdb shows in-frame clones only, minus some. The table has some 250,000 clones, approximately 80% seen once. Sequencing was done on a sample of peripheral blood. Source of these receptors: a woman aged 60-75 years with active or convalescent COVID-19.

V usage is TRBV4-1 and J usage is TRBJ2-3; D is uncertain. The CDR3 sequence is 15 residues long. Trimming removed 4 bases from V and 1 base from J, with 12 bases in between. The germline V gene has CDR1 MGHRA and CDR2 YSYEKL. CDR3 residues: CASSPQSRGTDTQYF. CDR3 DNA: TGCGCCAGCAGCCCTCAGAGTCGGGGCACAGATACGCAGTATTTT.

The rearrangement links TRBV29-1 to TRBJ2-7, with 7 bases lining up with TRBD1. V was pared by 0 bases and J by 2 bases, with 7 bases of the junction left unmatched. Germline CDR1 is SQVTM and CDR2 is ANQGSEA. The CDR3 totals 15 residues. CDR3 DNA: TGCAGCGTTGAAGAGGGTGGACAGGAGACCTACGAGCAGTACTTC. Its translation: CSVEEGGQETYEQYF.

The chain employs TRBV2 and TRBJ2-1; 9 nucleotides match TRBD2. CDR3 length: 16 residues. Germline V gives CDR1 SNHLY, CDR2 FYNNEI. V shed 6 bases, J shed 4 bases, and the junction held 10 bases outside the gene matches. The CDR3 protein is CASRRLGTSIYNEQFF. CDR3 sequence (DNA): TGTGCCAGCAGGCGCCTCGGGACTAGCATTTACAATGAGCAGTTCTTC.

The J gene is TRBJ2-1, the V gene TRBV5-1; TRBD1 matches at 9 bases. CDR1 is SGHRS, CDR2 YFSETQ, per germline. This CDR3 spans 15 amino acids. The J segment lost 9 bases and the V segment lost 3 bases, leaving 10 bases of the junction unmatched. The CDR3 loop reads CASSSEYRGRGEQFF. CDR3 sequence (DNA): TGCGCCAGCAGCTCAGAATACAGGGGGCGCGGTGAGCAGTTCTTC.

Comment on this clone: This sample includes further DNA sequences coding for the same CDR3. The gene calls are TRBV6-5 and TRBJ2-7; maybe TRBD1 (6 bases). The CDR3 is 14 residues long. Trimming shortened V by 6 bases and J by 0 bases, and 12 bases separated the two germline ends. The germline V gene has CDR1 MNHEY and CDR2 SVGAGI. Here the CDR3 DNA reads TGTGCCAGCAGCCTACAGGGATTCTCCTACGAGCAGTACTTC. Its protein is CASSLQGFSYEQYF.

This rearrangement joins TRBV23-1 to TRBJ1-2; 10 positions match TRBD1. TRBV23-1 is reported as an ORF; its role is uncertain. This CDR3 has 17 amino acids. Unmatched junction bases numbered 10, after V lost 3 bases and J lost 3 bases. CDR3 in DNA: TGCGCCAGCAGTCAGGGGAGGACAGGGGGTGATGACTATGGCTACACCTTC. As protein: CASSQGRTGGDDYGYTF.

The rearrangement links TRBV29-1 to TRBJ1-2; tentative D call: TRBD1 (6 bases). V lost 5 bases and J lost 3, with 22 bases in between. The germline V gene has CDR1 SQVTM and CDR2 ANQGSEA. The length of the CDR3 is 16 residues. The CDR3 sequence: CSVRAYRGGFDYGYTF. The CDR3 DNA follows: TGCAGCGTTAGGGCATATAGAGGGGGTTTTGACTATGGCTACACCTTC.

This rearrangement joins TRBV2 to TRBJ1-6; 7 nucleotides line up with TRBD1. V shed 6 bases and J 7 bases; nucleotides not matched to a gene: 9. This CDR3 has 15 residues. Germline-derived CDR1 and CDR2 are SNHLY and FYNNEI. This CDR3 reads CASSIGTAENSPLHF. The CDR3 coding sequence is TGTGCCAGCAGCATAGGGACAGCTGAAAATTCACCCCTCCACTTT.

The DNA for the CDR3 is TGCGCCAGCAGCCCCGCCTGGGGCTTAGAGACCCAGTACTTC. It specifies CASSPAWGLETQYF. The rearrangement links TRBV5-1 to TRBJ2-5; D possibly corresponds to TRBD1 (5 bases). Trimming took 4 bases from V and 4 from J, leaving 14 bases between them. The length of the CDR3 is 14 residues. CDR1 is SGHRS and CDR2 is YFSETQ in the germline V gene.

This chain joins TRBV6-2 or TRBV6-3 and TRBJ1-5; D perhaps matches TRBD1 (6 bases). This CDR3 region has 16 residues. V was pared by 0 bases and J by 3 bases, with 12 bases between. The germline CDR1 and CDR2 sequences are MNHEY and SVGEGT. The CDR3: CASSYSGGALNQPQHF. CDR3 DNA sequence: TGTGCCAGCAGTTACTCGGGGGGGGCCCTCAATCAGCCCCAGCATTTT.

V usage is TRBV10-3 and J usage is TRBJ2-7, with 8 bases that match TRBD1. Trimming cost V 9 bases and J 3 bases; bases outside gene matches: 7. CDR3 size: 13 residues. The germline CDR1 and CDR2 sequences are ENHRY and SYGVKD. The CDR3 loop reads CAIGQGEVYEQYF. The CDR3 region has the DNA TGTGCCATTGGACAGGGTGAGGTCTACGAGCAGTACTTC.

The CDR3 coding sequence is TGTGCCAGCAGCCCCAGAAGAATCTCTGGAAACACCATATATTTT. Its protein is CASSPRRISGNTIYF. The genes are TRBV7-9 and TRBJ1-3; the D is unclear. The CDR3 covers 15 residues. Trimming cost V 5 bases and J 0 bases, with 11 bases left between them. Germline CDR1 is SEHNR and CDR2 is FQNEAQ (reference sequence).

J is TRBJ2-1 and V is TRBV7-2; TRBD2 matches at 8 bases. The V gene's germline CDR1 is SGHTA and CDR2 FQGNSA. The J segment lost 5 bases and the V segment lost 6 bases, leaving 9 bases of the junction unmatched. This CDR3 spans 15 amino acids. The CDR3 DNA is TGTGCCAGCAGTCCCACTAGCGGTCGGCACAATGAGCAGTTCTTC. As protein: CASSPTSGRHNEQFF.

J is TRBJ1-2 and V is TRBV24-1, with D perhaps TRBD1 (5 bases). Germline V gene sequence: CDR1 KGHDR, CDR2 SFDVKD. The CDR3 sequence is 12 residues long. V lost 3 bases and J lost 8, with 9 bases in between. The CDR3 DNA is TGTGCCACCAGTGATGGGGACTTCGGCTACACCTTC. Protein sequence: CATSDGDFGYTF.

The CDR3 nucleotides read TGTGCCAGCAGCTTGGACGGTGGAAACACCATATATTTT. As protein: CASSLDGGNTIYF. The chain combines TRBV5-5 with TRBJ1-3; the D is unclear. V gave up 0 bases and J gave up 3 bases, with 4 bases separating them. CDR1 and CDR2 (germline): SGHKS, YYEKEE (reference sequence). The CDR3 totals 13 residues.

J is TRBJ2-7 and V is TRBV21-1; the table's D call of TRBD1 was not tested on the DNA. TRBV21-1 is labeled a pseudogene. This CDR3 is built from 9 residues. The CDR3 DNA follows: TGTGCCAGCTCAGGGGAGCAGTACTTC. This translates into CASSGEQYF.

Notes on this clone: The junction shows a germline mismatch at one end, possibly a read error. The CDR3: CGTGDEKLFF. DNA of the CDR3: TGTGGGACAGGGGATGAAAAACTGTTTTTT. The chain combines TRBV20-1 with TRBJ1-4; the match to TRBD1 covers 10 bases. The CDR3 has 10 residues. Germline V gene data show CDR1 as DFQATT and CDR2 as SNEGSKA (reference sequence).

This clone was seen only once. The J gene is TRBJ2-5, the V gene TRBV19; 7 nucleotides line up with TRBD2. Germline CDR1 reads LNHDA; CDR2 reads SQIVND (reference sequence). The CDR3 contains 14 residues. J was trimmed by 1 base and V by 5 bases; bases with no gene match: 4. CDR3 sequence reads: CASSGGVSQETQYF. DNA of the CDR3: TGTGCCAGTAGTGGGGGGGTGTCCCAAGAGACCCAGTACTTC.

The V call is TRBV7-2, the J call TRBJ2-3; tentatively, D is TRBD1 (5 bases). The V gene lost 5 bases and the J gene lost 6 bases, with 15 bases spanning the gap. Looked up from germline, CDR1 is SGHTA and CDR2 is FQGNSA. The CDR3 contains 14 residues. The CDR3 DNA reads TGTGCCAGCAGCAAAGAAGGGGTGTTGGATACGCAGTATTTT. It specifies CASSKEGVLDTQYF. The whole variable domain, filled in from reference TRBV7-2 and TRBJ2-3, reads GAGVSQSPSNKVTEKGKDVELRCDPISGHTALYWYRQSLGQGLEFLIYFQGNSAPDKSGLPSDRFSAERTGGSVSTLTIQRTQQEDSAVYLCASSKEGVLDTQYFGPGTRLTVL.

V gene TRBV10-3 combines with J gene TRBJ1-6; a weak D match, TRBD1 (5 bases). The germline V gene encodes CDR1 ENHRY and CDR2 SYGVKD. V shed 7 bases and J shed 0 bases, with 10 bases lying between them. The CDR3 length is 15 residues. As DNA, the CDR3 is TGTGCCATCACGGAACAGGTCTCCTATAATTCACCCCTCCACTTT. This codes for CAITEQVSYNSPLHF.

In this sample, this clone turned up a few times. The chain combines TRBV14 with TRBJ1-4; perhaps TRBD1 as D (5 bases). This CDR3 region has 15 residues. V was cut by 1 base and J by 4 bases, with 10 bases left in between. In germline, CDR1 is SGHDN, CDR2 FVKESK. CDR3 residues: CASSQGQRVNEKLFF. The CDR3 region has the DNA TGTGCCAGCAGCCAAGGACAGAGAGTTAATGAAAAACTGTTTTTT.

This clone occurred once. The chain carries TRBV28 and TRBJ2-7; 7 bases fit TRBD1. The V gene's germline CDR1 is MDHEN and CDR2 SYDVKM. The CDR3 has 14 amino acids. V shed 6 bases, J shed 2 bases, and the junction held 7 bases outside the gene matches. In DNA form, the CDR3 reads TGTGCCAGCAGGGGCATGGGACAGACCTACGAGCAGTACTTC. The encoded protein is CASRGMGQTYEQYF.

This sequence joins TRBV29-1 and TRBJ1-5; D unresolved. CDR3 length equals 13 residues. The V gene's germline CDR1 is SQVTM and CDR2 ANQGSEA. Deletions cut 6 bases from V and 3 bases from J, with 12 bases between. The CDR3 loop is CSVEAGVNQPQHF. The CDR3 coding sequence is TGCAGCGTGGAGGCAGGCGTCAATCAGCCCCAGCATTTT.

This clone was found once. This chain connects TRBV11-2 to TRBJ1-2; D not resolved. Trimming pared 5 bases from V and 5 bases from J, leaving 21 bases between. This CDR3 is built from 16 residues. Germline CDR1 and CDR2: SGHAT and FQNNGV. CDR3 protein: CASSLAPTAGGYGYTF. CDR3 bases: TGTGCCAGCAGCCTAGCCCCCACCGCAGGCGGGTATGGCTACACCTTC.

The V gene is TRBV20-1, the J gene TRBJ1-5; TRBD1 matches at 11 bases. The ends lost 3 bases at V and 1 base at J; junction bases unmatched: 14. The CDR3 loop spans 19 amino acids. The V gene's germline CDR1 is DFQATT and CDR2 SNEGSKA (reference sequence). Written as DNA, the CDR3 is TGCAGTGCTAGTTACCCGGGACAGGGGGGAAGTCTGAGCAATCAGCCCCAGCATTTT. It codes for CSASYPGQGGSLSNQPQHF.

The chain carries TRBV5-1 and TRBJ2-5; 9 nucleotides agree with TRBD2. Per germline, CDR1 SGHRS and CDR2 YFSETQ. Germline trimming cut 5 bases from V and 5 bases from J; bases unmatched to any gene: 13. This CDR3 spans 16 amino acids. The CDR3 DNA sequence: TGCGCCAGCAGTCGAGGCGGGGGGGCCCCCGGGGAGACCCAGTACTTC. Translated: CASSRGGGAPGETQYF.

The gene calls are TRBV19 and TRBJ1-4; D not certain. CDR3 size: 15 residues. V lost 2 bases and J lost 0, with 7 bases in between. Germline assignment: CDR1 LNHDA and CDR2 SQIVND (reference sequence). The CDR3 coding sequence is TGTGCCAGTAGTATAATCCGGGCAACTAATGAAAAACTGTTTTTT. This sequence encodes CASSIIRATNEKLFF.